The 13 T cell receptor beta chains below were found in one sample sequenced in a study of monozygotic twins with inflammatory bowel disease. For each CDR3 protein, TCRdb gives one entry from its re-call of the 5' RACE reads, without DNA. Here the sample table reports some 130,000 distinct CDR3 sequences. Sequences were obtained from blood. These receptors were taken from a human donor with ulcerative colitis or Crohn's disease, or a healthy co-twin of an affected twin (not recorded which).

The rearrangement joins TRBV12-5 to TRBJ2-1. Looked up from germline, CDR1 is LGHNT and CDR2 is FRNRAP. CDR3 length: 14 amino acids. CDR3 residues: CASGSSNRDNEQFF.

The rearrangement uses TRBV5-5 and TRBJ1-1; no DNA is available, so the TRBD1 call from TCRdb remains unchecked. Per germline, CDR1 SGHKS and CDR2 YYEKEE (reference sequence). The CDR3 loop spans 14 amino acids. The CDR3 is CASSQVGRSTEAFF. Full variable domain (rest looked up from reference TRBV5-5 and TRBJ1-1): DAGVTQSPTHLIKTRGQQVTLRCSPISGHKSVSWYQQVLGQGPQFIFQYYEKEERGRGNFPDRFSARQFPNYSSELNVNALLLGDSALYLCASSQVGRSTEAFFGQGTRLTVV.

J is TRBJ2-3 and V is TRBV5-1. Germline CDR1 SGHRS, CDR2 YFSETQ. The CDR3 has 15 amino acids. This CDR3 reads CASRVYGLATDTQYF. The variable domain in full, completed from reference TRBV5-1 and TRBJ2-3, reads KAGVTQTPRYLIKTRGQQVTLSCSPISGHRSVSWYQQTPGQGLQFLFEYFSETQRNKGNFPGRFSGRQFSNSRSEMNVSTLELGDSALYLCASRVYGLATDTQYFGPGTRLTVL.

V is TRBV5-1 and J is TRBJ1-1; TCRdb gives TRBD1 as the D gene, but with no DNA this cannot be confirmed. This CDR3 has 13 residues. Germline CDR1 is SGHRS and CDR2 is YFSETQ. CDR3 sequence reads: CASSSTGPGKAFF.

The genes are TRBV6-5 and TRBJ1-1. The germline gives CDR1 MNHEY, CDR2 SVGAGI. CDR3 size: 14 residues. CDR3 sequence reads: CASSYYEGNTEAFF.

The rearrangement joins TRBV7-8 to TRBJ2-1; with no DNA, the TCRdb D assignment of TRBD2 cannot be verified. This CDR3 region has 15 residues. Germline V lookup: CDR1 SGHVS, CDR2 FQNEAQ. The CDR3 reads CASSLRRTAYNEQFF.

V is TRBV30 and J is TRBJ1-2; TCRdb reports TRBD1, a call that lacks DNA to check it against. The germline V gene has CDR1 GTSNPN and CDR2 SVGIG (reference sequence). This CDR3 comprises 13 residues. CDR3 amino acids: CAWGHRVGDGYTF.

This rearrangement joins TRBV6-4 to TRBJ2-3; checking the TCRdb D call of TRBD2 is not possible without DNA. In germline, CDR1 is MRHNA, CDR2 SNTAGT. CDR3 length: 20 amino acids. CDR3 amino acids: CATRTSGMIMSSGGTDTQYF.

The gene calls are TRBV9 and TRBJ1-2. The CDR3 covers 12 residues. Germline CDR1 reads SGDLS; CDR2 reads YYNGEE. The CDR3 reads CASSVGVHGYTF.

V is TRBV27 and J is TRBJ1-1; the TRBD1 assignment by TCRdb is unverifiable without DNA. There are 14 residues in the CDR3. Germline values: CDR1 MNHEY, CDR2 SMNVEV (reference sequence). CDR3: CASGLTGMNTEAFF.

This chain connects TRBV19 to TRBJ2-7; without DNA, the TCRdb call of TRBD1 cannot be checked. Germline V gene data show CDR1 as LNHDA and CDR2 as SQIVND (reference sequence). This CDR3 is built from 16 residues. CDR3 loop: CASRNTGGVKNYEQYF.

The chain uses TRBV5-1 and TRBJ1-1. CDR3 size: 14 residues. Germline V CDR1 and CDR2: SGHRS, YFSETQ. The CDR3 reads CASSLRTSGTEAFF.

The rearrangement joins TRBV20-1 to TRBJ2-3; with no DNA, the TCRdb D assignment of TRBD1 cannot be verified. The CDR3 covers 14 residues. Germline CDR1 and CDR2: DFQATT and SNEGSKA (reference sequence). The CDR3 sequence: CSARGGELVDTQYF.